This T cell receptor beta chain was sequenced during a study of cytomegalovirus exposure and HLA in healthy donors. Overall study results and limits: Analysis performed later found 15,000 or so TCR beta sequences associated with HLA alleles at 0.05 false discovery rate. Later analysis identified a missense DCLRE1C variant that was linked to TCR beta V- and J-gene trimming.

Deletions cut 1 base from V and 4 bases from J, with 14 bases between. The CDR3 is 15 residues long. From germline, CDR1 is SGHRS and CDR2 YFSETQ. Concerning this clone: Its antigen is not known.

PCR employed 60 Vbeta and 13 Jbeta primers. The data were produced by immunoSEQ multiplex PCR, yet TCRdb's version contains in-frame clones alone and is incomplete. Of approximately 190,000 clones listed, over 70% were seen once; the top ten hold about 1.7%. The V and J genes are TRBV5-1 and TRBJ1-2; weak D call: TRBD1 (6 bases). The source is a man aged 35 to 55 in good health and CMV-seropositive. The material sequenced was PBMCs. CDR3 nucleotides: TGCGCCAGCAGCTTGTTGCAGGGACAAGTCTATGGCTACACCTTC. Amino acids: CASSLLQGQVYGYTF.